The clone carrying this T cell receptor (beta chain) was seen ten or more times. The data were taken from a study of CD8 T cells in ankylosing spondylitis. V gave up 6 bases and J gave up 12 bases, with 9 bases separating them. The germline gives CDR1 MDHEN, CDR2 SYDVKM. The CDR3 is made up of 11 amino acids. One entry per CDR3 protein, called by TCRdb with MiXCR from the 5' RACE reads. The sample consists of 100,000 to 150,000 distinct CDR3 sequences, around 9% of them appearing once. V and J are TRBV28 and TRBJ1-6; the D is unclear. Sequencing was carried out using blood, either unsorted or a sorted T cell fraction (not recorded which). The receptor comes from a male donor with ankylosing spondylitis or in good health (not recorded which). CDR3 DNA: TGTGCCAGCAGCTCCAGCCGACCCCTCCACTTT. This sequence encodes CASSSSRPLHF.